This TCR beta chain was sequenced during a study of T-cell memory formation after mild COVID-19. Study-wide context: Clusters of TCRs were largely donor specific. Study-wide points: There was no confirmation that second-wave clones peaking on day 37 were SARS-CoV-2 specific.

TCRdb re-analysed the 5' RACE reads in MiXCR, keeping a single row per CDR3 protein. The data hold more than 45,000 distinct CDR3 sequences, with approximately 9% observed a single time. Germline V CDR1 and CDR2: SGHTA, FQGNSA. V lost 3 bases to trimming and J lost 4 bases; unmatched junction nucleotides: 12. The CDR3 runs to 17 residues. The table lists this clonotype with many counts. Its antigen is unidentified. Sequencing used PBMCs or a T cell subset sorted from them (not recorded which). The TCR comes from an adult woman who had mild COVID-19 (a few samples of this study predate the infection). Cell type and time point are not known. J is TRBJ2-3 and V is TRBV7-2; 8 nucleotides align to TRBD1. CDR3 protein: CASSFPQGAVRADTQYF. Written as DNA, the CDR3 is TGTGCCAGCAGCTTCCCCCAGGGGGCGGTGAGGGCAGATACGCAGTATTTT.